A selection of T cell receptor beta chains follows, all from one sample in a study of shared clonotypes between healthy human individuals. The repertoire was sequenced with immunoSEQ multiplex PCR; TCRdb's copy has only in-frame clones and lacks some. The repertoire holds about 980,000 clones, over 60% seen once, with over 1.3% in the top ten. The material sequenced was memory CD4+ T cells sorted from blood. The receptors come from a man between 18 and 29 years old in good health. Both conserved end residues are part of each CDR3. Each record gives: clone size, D gene, J gene, V gene, CDR3 DNA, CDR3 protein. The D gene is left open where the match is weak. Clone size is given for some rows only: seen once, a few or many times, or a class if the clone is expanded.

clone_size: once
d_call: NA
j_call: TRBJ2-3
v_call: TRBV7-2
cdr3_nt: TGTGCCAGCAGCCTCTTCCGCGATACGCAGTATTTT
cdr3_aa: CASSLFRDTQYF

clone_size: NA
d_call: NA
j_call: TRBJ2-7
v_call: TRBV30
cdr3_nt: TGTGCCTGGAGTATCGGGGGAGGGGGTTACGAGCAGTACTTC
cdr3_aa: CAWSIGGGGYEQYF

clone_size: once
d_call: TRBD1
j_call: TRBJ1-5
v_call: TRBV30
cdr3_nt: TGTGCCTGGCCTAAGAAGGGACAGAACAATCAGCCCCAGCATTTT
cdr3_aa: CAWPKKGQNNQPQHF

clone_size: NA
d_call: NA
j_call: TRBJ2-7
v_call: TRBV7-2
cdr3_nt: TGTGCCAGCAGCTTAGCGGGAACCTACGAGCAGTACTTC
cdr3_aa: CASSLAGTYEQYF

clone_size: few
d_call: NA
j_call: TRBJ2-1
v_call: TRBV29-1
cdr3_nt: TGCAGCGTACCCCGGCGGCCGGGGCTTGCGGACAATGAGCAGTTCTTC
cdr3_aa: CSVPRRPGLADNEQFF

clone_size: NA
d_call: NA
j_call: TRBJ1-3
v_call: TRBV5-1
cdr3_nt: TGCGCCAGCAGCTTGGGTCGGAAGCCAGGGGACACCATATATTTT
cdr3_aa: CASSLGRKPGDTIYF

clone_size: NA
d_call: NA
j_call: TRBJ2-1
v_call: TRBV19
cdr3_nt: TGTGCCAGTAGTGTTTCCCGCGCGCCTCCCTACAATGAGCAGTTCTTC
cdr3_aa: CASSVSRAPPYNEQFF

clone_size: NA
d_call: NA
j_call: TRBJ2-3
v_call: TRBV5-4
cdr3_nt: TGTGCCAGCAGCGTTGACAGCACAGATACGCAGTATTTT
cdr3_aa: CASSVDSTDTQYF

clone_size: once
d_call: NA
j_call: TRBJ2-4
v_call: TRBV2
cdr3_nt: TGTGCCAGCAGTGAACTGAAAGGGTCCAAAAACATTCAGTACTTC
cdr3_aa: CASSELKGSKNIQYF

clone_size: NA
d_call: TRBD2
j_call: TRBJ2-1
v_call: TRBV20-1
cdr3_nt: TGCAGTGCTAGTGCCGGGACTATTCCGGTCTTC
cdr3_aa: CSASAGTIPVF

clone_size: few
d_call: NA
j_call: TRBJ1-1
v_call: TRBV5-5
cdr3_nt: TGTGCCAGCAGTCCCCCAGTGATACTCGTCATGAACACTGAAGCTTTCTTT
cdr3_aa: CASSPPVILVMNTEAFF

clone_size: NA
d_call: NA
j_call: TRBJ1-2
v_call: TRBV4-2
cdr3_nt: TGTGCCAGCAGCCAAGATCCCCCCATCGGCTACACCTTC
cdr3_aa: CASSQDPPIGYTF

clone_size: few
d_call: TRBD1
j_call: TRBJ1-2
v_call: TRBV30
cdr3_nt: TGTGCCTGGAGCGACCATGGCAGGGGGGATGGCTACACCTTC
cdr3_aa: CAWSDHGRGDGYTF

clone_size: many
d_call: NA
j_call: TRBJ1-2
v_call: TRBV7-8
cdr3_nt: TGTGCCAGCAGCTTAGGGTCCCACACCCAAACGAGGGGCTACACCTTC
cdr3_aa: CASSLGSHTQTRGYTF

clone_size: NA
d_call: NA
j_call: TRBJ1-1
v_call: TRBV6-5
cdr3_nt: TGTGCCAGCAGTGCTGCAGGGGCATCGAACACTGAAGCTTTCTTT
cdr3_aa: CASSAAGASNTEAFF

clone_size: NA
d_call: NA
j_call: TRBJ2-7
v_call: TRBV18
cdr3_nt: TGTGCCAGCTCACCGACAGGATATGAGCAGTACTTC
cdr3_aa: CASSPTGYEQYF

clone_size: NA
d_call: TRBD2
j_call: TRBJ2-3
v_call: TRBV29-1
cdr3_nt: TGCAGCGTTGAAGTATTGGGCGAGGGGCTAGCGGGGGGGCTTGCAGATACGCAGTATTTT
cdr3_aa: CSVEVLGEGLAGGLADTQYF

clone_size: NA
d_call: NA
j_call: TRBJ2-2
v_call: TRBV9
cdr3_nt: TGTGCCAGCAGCCTCAGGGTGGACACCGGGGAGCTGTTTTTT
cdr3_aa: CASSLRVDTGELFF

clone_size: many
d_call: NA
j_call: TRBJ1-1
v_call: TRBV6-1
cdr3_nt: TGTGCCAGCAGTGGATTCTACCTCGGGGAAGCTTTCTTT
cdr3_aa: CASSGFYLGEAFF

clone_size: NA
d_call: TRBD1
j_call: TRBJ2-2
v_call: TRBV7-6
cdr3_nt: TGTGCCAGCAGCACGGGACAGGCGAACACCGGGGAGCTGTTTTTT
cdr3_aa: CASSTGQANTGELFF

clone_size: NA
d_call: TRBD2
j_call: TRBJ2-5
v_call: TRBV5-4
cdr3_nt: TGTGCCAGCAGCCGGGCCCTAGCGGGGCCCCAAGAGACCCAGTACTTC
cdr3_aa: CASSRALAGPQETQYF

clone_size: NA
d_call: TRBD2
j_call: TRBJ2-7
v_call: TRBV4-3
cdr3_nt: TGCGCCAGCAGCCAAGAGCTGGCTCCGGGACTAGCGGGACCCTCCGGCTCCTACGAGCAGTACTTC
cdr3_aa: CASSQELAPGLAGPSGSYEQYF

clone_size: few
d_call: NA
j_call: TRBJ1-1
v_call: TRBV6-1
cdr3_nt: TGTGCCAGCAGGACCTTGTCGGGCACTGAAGCTTTCTTT
cdr3_aa: CASRTLSGTEAFF

clone_size: NA
d_call: TRBD2
j_call: TRBJ2-3
v_call: TRBV18
cdr3_nt: TGTGCCAGCTCACCGCGGGGGGGCCCCACAGATACGCAGTATTTT
cdr3_aa: CASSPRGGPTDTQYF